Shown below are 14 T cell receptor beta chains from a single sample sequenced in a study of cytomegalovirus exposure and HLA in healthy donors. The PCR made use of 60 Vbeta and 13 Jbeta primers. Clones were read by immunoSEQ multiplex PCR, and TCRdb kept only the in-frame ones, dropping some. Among tens of thousands of clones listed, roughly 80% were seen once. Input material: PBMCs. The receptors stem from a male donor in good health and CMV-seronegative.

The chain has TRBV30 and TRBJ1-1, with D tentatively TRBD1 (5 bases). With 0 bases removed from V and 4 bases from J, the gap between germline ends came to 12 bases. CDR3 length equals 14 residues. Germline-derived CDR1 and CDR2 are GTSNPN and SVGIG (reference sequence). The CDR3 DNA is TGTGCCTGGAGTGTTTTACGGGGGGGCACTGAAGCTTTCTTT. Its protein is CAWSVLRGGTEAFF.

V is TRBV11-2 and J is TRBJ2-5; 7 nucleotides align to TRBD2. Germline lookup yields CDR1 SGHAT and CDR2 FQNNGV. The CDR3 length is 15 residues. V dropped 5 bases and J dropped 5; count of bases not matched to a gene: 11. The CDR3 loop reads CASSPGGTEWETQYF. The CDR3 nucleotides are TGTGCCAGCAGCCCCGGGGGGACCGAGTGGGAGACCCAGTACTTC.

The chain joins TRBV7-2 to TRBJ2-1; D is ambiguous. CDR3 length equals 13 residues. V lost 0 bases, J lost 7 bases, and 7 bases lay in between. From germline, CDR1 is SGHTA and CDR2 FQGNSA. In DNA, the CDR3 is TGTGCCAGCAGCTTAGCGCGAGGAAATGAGCAGTTCTTC. Amino acid sequence: CASSLARGNEQFF.

CDR3 nucleotides: TGTGCCAGCAGCTCGTCGGACAGAGCCTATGGCTACACCTTC. It translates to CASSSSDRAYGYTF. The rearrangement uses TRBV7-9 and TRBJ1-2, with D possibly being TRBD1 (6 bases). Germline CDR1 reads SEHNR; CDR2 reads FQNEAQ (reference sequence). The CDR3 totals 14 residues. Trimming removed 4 bases at V and 4 bases at J, with 13 bases between.

V gene TRBV12-5 combines with J gene TRBJ1-2; 7 nucleotides match TRBD1. This CDR3 spans 14 amino acids. V was pared by 1 base and J by 4 bases, with 3 bases of the junction left unmatched. Germline CDR1 LGHNT, CDR2 FRNRAP. For the CDR3, the DNA is TGTGCTAGTGGTTTGGGAGACAGGGCCTATGGCTACACCTTC. This sequence encodes CASGLGDRAYGYTF. Full variable domain (rest looked up from reference TRBV12-5 and TRBJ1-2): DARVTQTPRHKVTEMGQEVTMRCQPILGHNTVFWYRQTMMQGLELLAYFRNRAPLDDSGMPKDRFSAEMPDATLATLKIQPSEPRDSAVYFCASGLGDRAYGYTFGSGTRLTVV.

The rearrangement links TRBV21-1 to TRBJ2-1; the table assigns TRBD2, which was not confirmed against the DNA. TRBV21-1 is reported as a pseudogene. The CDR3 spans 18 residues. The CDR3 DNA reads TGTGCCAGCAGCAAAGATGAAGTCGGGGATACTCACGACAATGAGCAGTTCTTC. Protein: CASSKDEVGDTHDNEQFF.

V and J are TRBV28 and TRBJ1-2; the D is unclear. CDR1 is MDHEN and CDR2 is SYDVKM in the germline V gene. V was trimmed by 1 base and J by 3 bases, leaving 9 bases between them. This CDR3 comprises 14 residues. The CDR3 DNA sequence: TGTGCCAGCAGTTTATTACTGGGAGACTATGGCTACACCTTC. It is translated as CASSLLLGDYGYTF.

This chain uses TRBV25-1 with TRBJ2-2; D possibly corresponds to TRBD2 (6 bases). The germline V gene has CDR1 MGHDK and CDR2 SYGVNS. Trimming left V 7 bases short and J 6 bases short, with 15 bases between. The CDR3 is made up of 14 amino acids. CDR3 sequence (DNA): TGTGCCAGCACCCCCCTCGGGGGTTCCGGGGAGCTGTTTTTT. It codes for CASTPLGGSGELFF.

The V gene is TRBV4-3, the J gene TRBJ1-5; D perhaps matches TRBD1 (5 bases). The CDR3 consists of 20 residues. The germline V gene has CDR1 LGHNA and CDR2 YSLEER. The V gene lost 7 bases and the J gene lost 0 bases, with 28 bases spanning the gap. CDR3 sequence: CASTPLAGLPGRNSNQPQHF. CDR3 DNA: TGCGCCAGCACCCCCCTTGCGGGGCTTCCGGGACGCAATAGCAATCAGCCCCAGCATTTT.

This clone was detected a few times. J is TRBJ2-1 and V is TRBV2, with 9 nucleotides matching TRBD1. V lost 6 bases to trimming and J lost 12 bases; unmatched junction nucleotides: 9. Germline-derived CDR1 and CDR2 are SNHLY and FYNNEI. CDR3 length: 13 residues. For the CDR3, the DNA is TGTGCCAGCAGCGGGACAGGGCGCCTTGGGCAGTTCTTC. Translation gives CASSGTGRLGQFF.

This clone has just a few counts. V gene TRBV28 combines with J gene TRBJ2-3; D is perhaps TRBD1 (5 bases). Germline V gives CDR1 MDHEN, CDR2 SYDVKM. Trimming took off 2 bases at V and 4 bases at J, with 7 bases between the two ends. CDR3 length equals 13 residues. CDR3 loop: CASSLARADTQYF. Written as DNA, the CDR3 is TGTGCCAGCAGTTTAGCCAGGGCAGATACGCAGTATTTT.

The genes are TRBV30 and TRBJ1-2; the match to TRBD1 covers 8 bases. This CDR3 region has 12 residues. Germline lookup yields CDR1 GTSNPN and CDR2 SVGIG (reference sequence). The V segment lost 5 bases and the J segment 9 bases; nucleotides outside the gene matches: 8. For the CDR3, the DNA is TGTGCCTGGGCGACAGGGGTTATTAGCTACACCTTC. Its translation: CAWATGVISYTF.

V and J are TRBV27 and TRBJ1-5, with 8 bases that match TRBD1. This CDR3 spans 16 amino acids. Per the germline V gene, CDR1 is MNHEY and CDR2 is SMNVEV (reference sequence). J lost 6 bases, V lost 2 bases, and 9 bases had no gene match. CDR3 protein: CASSLRMQGAGQPQHF. The CDR3 nucleotides are TGTGCCAGCAGTTTAAGGATGCAGGGGGCAGGTCAGCCCCAGCATTTT.

The genes are TRBV6-1 and TRBJ2-3; D uncertain. The V end lost 2 bases, the J end lost 5 bases, and 5 bases lay between the germline ends. From germline, CDR1 is MNHNS and CDR2 SASEGT. This CDR3 spans 12 amino acids. The CDR3 nucleotides are TGTGCCAGCAGTGAATCAGTAGATACGCAGTATTTT. Translated: CASSESVDTQYF.